This paragraph covers one TCR beta chain sequence. This CDR3 spans 13 amino acids. The V end lost 6 bases, the J end lost 2 bases, and 10 bases lay between the germline ends. Germline V gene lookup returns CDR1 LNHDA and CDR2 SQIVND (reference sequence). The data were produced by immunoSEQ multiplex PCR, yet TCRdb's version contains in-frame clones alone and is incomplete. The sample has approximately 85,000 clones; approximately 90% are singletons. The data derive from a study of T cell changes during pregnancy in multiple sclerosis. This receptor was identified in a female donor with multiple sclerosis, enrolled in a pregnancy study. This rearrangement joins TRBV19 to TRBJ1-1, with D maybe TRBD1 (6 bases). This specimen consisted of peripheral blood, obtained in the first trimester of pregnancy. The CDR3 protein is CASSRTVNTEAFF. The CDR3 nucleotides read TGTGCCAGTAGCCGGACAGTCAACACTGAAGCTTTCTTT.